Presented here are 3 T cell receptor beta chains from one specimen sequenced in a study of blood T cell repertoires in COVID-19. The assay was immunoSEQ multiplex PCR, and TCRdb's table has in-frame clones only and misses some. Here the sample spans hundreds of thousands of clones, roughly 84% being singletons. What was sequenced was peripheral blood. These receptors all come from a woman aged 80 or over with active or convalescent COVID-19.

A note on this clone: The sample carries other DNA sequences with the same CDR3. The chain joins TRBV5-4 to TRBJ1-1; 7 nucleotides match TRBD1. Per germline, CDR1 SGHNT and CDR2 YYREEE (reference sequence). CDR3 size: 14 residues. V trimming: 0 bases; J trimming: 2 bases; junction bases outside the gene matches: 1. Here the CDR3 reads CASSLDRGNTEAFF. The CDR3 DNA reads as TGTGCCAGCAGCTTGGACAGGGGTAACACTGAAGCTTTCTTT.

This chain joins TRBV7-9 and TRBJ1-1, with 8 bases matching TRBD1. Trimming removed 5 bases from V and 2 bases from J; junction bases left unmatched: 7. CDR1 and CDR2 from the germline V gene are SEHNR and FQNEAQ (reference sequence). The CDR3 has 15 residues. CDR3 loop: CASSTNTGGNTEAFF. CDR3 DNA sequence: TGTGCCAGCAGCACCAATACAGGGGGAAACACTGAAGCTTTCTTT.

The chain is built from TRBV2 and TRBJ2-7, with D possibly TRBD1 on 5 matching bases. This CDR3 has 12 amino acids. Germline CDR1 is SNHLY and CDR2 is FYNNEI. V lost 4 bases and J lost 1, with 5 bases in between. In DNA, the CDR3 is TGTGCCAGCAGTGGACAGTCCTACGAGCAGTACTTC. It encodes CASSGQSYEQYF.